The 27 T cell receptor beta chains below come from one sample, sequenced in a study of blood T cell repertoires in COVID-19. TCRdb's copy holds only in-frame clones and misses some; the assay was immunoSEQ multiplex PCR. The sample lists tens of thousands of clones, more than 85% seen once, with 4.5% to 7% in the top ten. The sample was peripheral blood. These TCRs come from a woman older than 75 with acute or convalescent COVID-19.

The V call is TRBV19, the J call TRBJ1-1; D might be TRBD1 (6 bases). The CDR3 has 17 residues. Germline V CDR1 and CDR2: LNHDA, SQIVND (reference sequence). V lost 5 bases, J lost 6 bases, and 25 bases lay in between. CDR3 amino acids: CASSALQGSRTRAEAFF. As DNA, the CDR3 is TGTGCCAGTAGTGCGTTACAGGGAAGTCGAACACGAGCTGAAGCTTTCTTT.

This CDR3 reads CASGKQGGGNQPQHF. The CDR3 coding sequence is TGTGCCAGCGGGAAACAGGGGGGAGGCAATCAGCCCCAGCATTTT. V usage is TRBV27 and J usage is TRBJ1-5, with TRBD1 matching 8 bases. After removal of 8 bases from V and 2 bases from J, the junction contained 8 bases not matched to a gene. The CDR3 is made up of 15 amino acids. Looked up from germline, CDR1 is MNHEY and CDR2 is SMNVEV (reference sequence).

CDR3 bases: TGTGCCAGCAGCTACGCAGGGGACCCCAAACAGCCCCAGCATTTT. As protein: CASSYAGDPKQPQHF. V is TRBV7-9 and J is TRBJ1-5; tentatively, D is TRBD1 (6 bases). V was shortened by 4 bases and J by 7 bases, with 17 bases between the two germline ends. The CDR3 length is 15 residues. Per the germline V gene, CDR1 is SEHNR and CDR2 is FQNEAQ (reference sequence).

The rearrangement joins TRBV7-9 to TRBJ1-1; no reliable D call. Germline CDR1 reads SEHNR; CDR2 reads FQNEAQ (reference sequence). V shed 5 bases and J shed 0 bases, with 10 bases lying between them. The CDR3 has 14 amino acids. The CDR3 here is CASSVMDLNTEAFF. In DNA form, the CDR3 reads TGTGCCAGCAGCGTAATGGACTTGAACACTGAAGCTTTCTTT.

This clone came up a few times. The chain combines TRBV9 with TRBJ1-2, with TRBD1 matching over 9 bases. V lost 3 bases to trimming and J lost 2 bases; unmatched junction nucleotides: 5. CDR1 is SGDLS, CDR2 YYNGEE, per germline. This CDR3 contains 15 residues. This CDR3 is CASSATGQGNYGYTF. CDR3 bases: TGTGCCAGCAGCGCGACGGGACAGGGAAACTATGGCTACACCTTC.

There are a few counts of this clone. The chain uses TRBV3-1 (or the pseudogene TRBV3-2) and TRBJ2-1, with 10 bases matching TRBD2. In germline, CDR1 is LGHDT, CDR2 YNNKEL (reference sequence). CDR3 size: 18 residues. With V trimmed by 3 bases and J by 1 base, 9 bases remained unmatched. The CDR3 bases are TGTGCCAGCAGCCATGGTCCGGGACTAGCGCCTTCCTACAATGAGCAGTTCTTC. It codes for CASSHGPGLAPSYNEQFF.

The chain is built from TRBV18 and TRBJ2-3, with 10 bases matching TRBD1. CDR3 length equals 17 residues. Germline lookup yields CDR1 KGHSH and CDR2 LQKENI. V trimming: 4 bases; J trimming: 1 base; junction bases outside the gene matches: 8. The CDR3 coding sequence is TGTGCCAGCTCACGACGACAGGGGGCTGGGGGCACAGATACGCAGTATTTT. This gives the protein CASSRRQGAGGTDTQYF.

This clone was seen a handful of times. The chain has TRBV19 and TRBJ1-5; D is possibly TRBD1 (6 bases). V was clipped by 3 bases and J by 6 bases, with 15 bases between them. The germline CDR1 and CDR2 sequences are LNHDA and SQIVND (reference sequence). The CDR3 extends over 15 amino acids. Written as DNA, the CDR3 is TGTGCCAGTAGTATGGGGGCAGGGAATACTCAGCCCCAGCATTTT. Its protein product is CASSMGAGNTQPQHF. The full variable domain, its missing parts supplied by reference TRBV19 and TRBJ1-5, is DGGITQSPKYLFRKEGQNVTLSCEQNLNHDAMYWYRQDPGQGLRLIYYSQIVNDFQKGDIAEGYSVSREKKESFPLTVTSAQKNPTAFYLCASSMGAGNTQPQHFGDGTRLSIL.

The chain links TRBV18 to TRBJ1-4; the match to TRBD1 covers 7 bases. V shed 6 bases, J shed 12 bases, and the junction held 10 bases outside the gene matches. The CDR3 sequence is 13 residues long. Germline values: CDR1 KGHSH, CDR2 LQKENI. CDR3 DNA: TGTGCCAGCTCCTTCAGTCAGGGGGATCAACTGTTTTTT. Translated: CASSFSQGDQLFF.

V usage is TRBV7-3 and J usage is TRBJ2-7; 8 bases are a match to TRBD1. Germline V gene data show CDR1 as SGHTA and CDR2 as FQGTGA. J was trimmed by 6 bases and V by 3 bases; bases with no gene match: 1. This CDR3 spans 12 amino acids. The CDR3 bases are TGTGCCAGCAGCTTCGACAGGGGCGAGCAGTACTTC. It specifies CASSFDRGEQYF.

This chain uses TRBV29-1 with TRBJ2-4; D remains unclear. The germline gives CDR1 SQVTM, CDR2 ANQGSEA. V gave up 7 bases and J gave up 7 bases, with 17 bases separating them. The CDR3 has 13 residues. The CDR3 region is CSAGERGGNIQYF. The CDR3 region has the DNA TGCAGCGCCGGTGAAAGAGGTGGTAACATTCAGTACTTC.

V usage is TRBV28 and J usage is TRBJ1-6, with TRBD1 identical over 8 bases. Germline V lookup: CDR1 MDHEN, CDR2 SYDVKM. V was clipped by 8 bases and J by 0 bases; unmatched bases: 3. The CDR3 contains 15 residues. CDR3 residues: CASWTGTSYNSPLHF. The CDR3 nucleotides read TGTGCCAGCTGGACAGGGACCTCCTATAATTCACCCCTCCACTTT.

The chain employs TRBV3-1 (or the pseudogene TRBV3-2) and TRBJ2-1; 10 positions agree with TRBD1. The CDR3 loop spans 16 amino acids. Germline CDR1 LGHDT, CDR2 YNNKEL (reference sequence). V dropped 1 base and J dropped 9; count of bases not matched to a gene: 9. The CDR3 reads CASSQGWGQGLSEQFF. In DNA, the CDR3 is TGTGCCAGCAGCCAAGGGTGGGGACAGGGGTTGAGTGAGCAGTTCTTC.

The chain combines TRBV6-5 with TRBJ1-5; weak D call: TRBD1 (6 bases). Germline V gene data show CDR1 as MNHEY and CDR2 as SVGAGI. There are 15 residues in the CDR3. V lost 6 bases to trimming and J lost 0 bases, with 12 bases between them. The DNA of the CDR3 is TGTGCCAGCAGAGACACAGGGCATAGCAATCAGCCCCAGCATTTT. Translated, it gives CASRDTGHSNQPQHF.

The gene calls are TRBV4-1 and TRBJ2-3, with D uncertain. The V gene lost 0 bases and the J gene lost 3 bases, with 4 bases spanning the gap. Germline V gives CDR1 MGHRA, CDR2 YSYEKL. The CDR3 totals 13 residues. The CDR3 loop is CASSQDRTDTQYF. The CDR3 region has the DNA TGCGCCAGCAGCCAAGATAGAACAGATACGCAGTATTTT.

The chain links TRBV18 to TRBJ1-1; a weak D match, TRBD1 (6 bases). The CDR3 length is 16 residues. Germline V gene lookup returns CDR1 KGHSH and CDR2 LQKENI. The V end lost 2 bases, the J end lost 3 bases, and 16 bases lay between the germline ends. The CDR3 here is CASSPYNGGGHTEAFF. CDR3 in DNA: TGTGCCAGCTCACCATACAACGGCGGGGGCCACACTGAAGCTTTCTTT. Filled out from reference TRBV18 and TRBJ1-1, the complete variable domain reads NAGVMQNPRHLVRRRGQEARLRCSPMKGHSHVYWYRQLPEEGLKFMVYLQKENIIDESGMPKERFSAEFPKEGPSILRIQQVVRGDSAAYFCASSPYNGGGHTEAFFGQGTRLTVV.

This chain connects TRBV5-1 to TRBJ2-3, with D possibly being TRBD2 (6 bases). The CDR3 contains 14 residues. Trimming removed 4 bases from V and 1 base from J, with 10 bases in between. CDR1 and CDR2 from the germline V gene are SGHRS and YFSETQ. The CDR3 DNA follows: TGCGCCAGCAGCGGGGGGTATCGCACAGATACGCAGTATTTT. Protein: CASSGGYRTDTQYF. Looking up the rest from reference TRBV5-1 and TRBJ2-3 gives the full variable domain: KAGVTQTPRYLIKTRGQQVTLSCSPISGHRSVSWYQQTPGQGLQFLFEYFSETQRNKGNFPGRFSGRQFSNSRSEMNVSTLELGDSALYLCASSGGYRTDTQYFGPGTRLTVL.

This clone was recorded only once. The genes are TRBV5-1 and TRBJ1-4; D gene uncertain. Germline values: CDR1 SGHRS, CDR2 YFSETQ. Trimming pared 6 bases from V and 8 bases from J, leaving 14 bases between. CDR3 length: 13 amino acids. The CDR3 DNA follows: TGCGCCAGCAACCAACCCCGAGGAGAAAAACTGTTTTTT. This encodes CASNQPRGEKLFF.

The genes are TRBV5-1 and TRBJ2-5; 10 nucleotides agree with TRBD1. From germline, CDR1 is SGHRS and CDR2 YFSETQ. The CDR3 loop spans 16 amino acids. V shed 0 bases and J 2 bases; nucleotides not matched to a gene: 4. The CDR3 region has the DNA TGCGCCAGCAGCTTGGCGAGGACAGGGGGTCAAGAGACCCAGTACTTC. It yields the protein CASSLARTGGQETQYF.

The chain employs TRBV3-1 (or the pseudogene TRBV3-2) and TRBJ2-1; the D gene is possibly TRBD1 (6 bases). The CDR3 covers 15 residues. V was cut by 4 bases and J by 5 bases, with 15 bases left in between. Germline V gene data show CDR1 as LGHDT and CDR2 as YNNKEL (reference sequence). CDR3 region: CASSPLGGQNNEQFF. CDR3 nucleotide sequence: TGTGCCAGCAGCCCTCTTGGGGGACAAAACAATGAGCAGTTCTTC.

The chain joins TRBV2 to TRBJ1-2; 9 bases agree with TRBD1. The CDR3 is 14 amino acids. Per germline, CDR1 SNHLY and CDR2 FYNNEI. The ends lost 4 bases at V and 7 bases at J; junction bases unmatched: 7. The CDR3 DNA follows: TGTGCCAGCAGTGCTTCGGGGACAGGGCTTGGCTACACCTTC. Its protein product is CASSASGTGLGYTF.

V is TRBV3-1 (or the pseudogene TRBV3-2) and J is TRBJ1-6, with D possibly matching TRBD1 (6 bases). Germline V gene lookup returns CDR1 LGHDT and CDR2 YNNKEL (reference sequence). V was shortened by 2 bases and J by 9 bases, with 11 bases between the two germline ends. The CDR3 spans 14 residues. CDR3 nucleotide sequence: TGTGCCAGCAGCCAAATCAGGGGTACTTCACCCCTCCACTTT. This translates into CASSQIRGTSPLHF.

The rearrangement uses TRBV4-1 and TRBJ2-7, with TRBD1 as a possible D gene (6 bases). The CDR3 totals 14 residues. Trimming removed 8 bases at V and 1 base at J, with 15 bases between. Germline CDR1 and CDR2: MGHRA and YSYEKL. The CDR3 is CASQAQGLSYEQYF. CDR3 sequence (DNA): TGCGCCAGCCAGGCTCAGGGGTTGTCCTACGAGCAGTACTTC.

This clone came up once. V usage is TRBV14 and J usage is TRBJ1-5, with TRBD1 matching 7 bases. V gave up 5 bases and J gave up 5 bases; unmatched junction bases: 6. CDR3 length: 14 residues. Germline-derived CDR1 and CDR2 are SGHDN and FVKESK. The CDR3 region has the DNA TGTGCCAGCAGCTTAAGACAGGGAGATCAGCCCCAGCATTTT. Its translation is CASSLRQGDQPQHF.

This chain connects TRBV6-1 to TRBJ1-5, with D perhaps TRBD1 (5 bases). The CDR3 sequence is 14 residues long. With 7 bases removed from V and 4 bases from J, the gap between germline ends came to 14 bases. The V gene's germline CDR1 is MNHNS and CDR2 SASEGT. CDR3 in amino acids: CASTLGGGNQPQHF. The DNA of the CDR3 is TGTGCCAGCACTTTGGGGGGAGGGAATCAGCCCCAGCATTTT.

J is TRBJ1-3 and V is TRBV7-2; D uncertain. The V end was cut by 5 bases, the J end by 3 bases, with 14 bases between. There are 15 residues in the CDR3. CDR1 is SGHTA, CDR2 FQGNSA, per germline. This CDR3 is CASSTRRGVGNTIYF. CDR3 in DNA: TGTGCCAGCAGCACACGGCGGGGTGTTGGAAACACCATATATTTT. The full variable domain, rest sourced from reference TRBV7-2 and TRBJ1-3, is GAGVSQSPSNKVTEKGKDVELRCDPISGHTALYWYRQSLGQGLEFLIYFQGNSAPDKSGLPSDRFSAERTGGSVSTLTIQRTQQEDSAVYLCASSTRRGVGNTIYFGEGSWLTVV.

The rearrangement uses TRBV3-1 (or the pseudogene TRBV3-2) and TRBJ2-1, with TRBD2 as a possible D gene (6 bases). CDR3 length equals 15 residues. Germline-derived CDR1 and CDR2 are LGHDT and YNNKEL (reference sequence). Trimming pared 4 bases from V and 12 bases from J, leaving 22 bases between. The CDR3 bases are TGTGCCAGCAGCCTCAGATCCGGGAGTGGGACGGGGCAGTTCTTC. Translating gives CASSLRSGSGTGQFF.